These T cell receptor beta chains were read from a single sample in a study of blood T cell repertoires in COVID-19. Assay used: immunoSEQ multiplex PCR; TCRdb lists only in-frame clones, some missing. This table has around 200,000 clones, 90% appearing once. Sequences were obtained from PBMCs or T cells enriched from blood (not recorded which). The receptors shown here come from a man aged 25-45 years who had recovered from COVID-19. Both conserved end residues are part of each CDR3. The D gene is left open where the match is weak. The size entry is marked missing in some rows and otherwise reads once, few, many or a size class.

abundance,v_gene,j_gene,d_gene,CDR3aa,CDR3nt
-,TRBV28,TRBJ1-1,-,CASSLRGNGAFF,TGTGCCAGCAGTTTAAGGGGGAATGGAGCTTTCTTT
-,TRBV9,TRBJ2-2,TRBD2,CASSVGKRGNTGELFF,TGTGCCAGCAGCGTAGGAAAGCGGGGAAACACCGGGGAGCTGTTTTTT
-,TRBV20-1,TRBJ2-3,-,CSASSGQVGDTQYF,TGCAGTGCTAGTAGCGGACAGGTAGGAGATACGCAGTATTTT
-,TRBV29-1,TRBJ2-1,TRBD2,CSVSGGFYNEQFF,TGCAGCGTTAGCGGGGGATTCTACAATGAGCAGTTCTTC
-,TRBV12-3/TRBV12-4,TRBJ1-3,-,CASSYGTGNTIYF,TGTGCCAGCAGTTATGGGACAGGAAACACCATATATTTT
-,TRBV6-4,TRBJ1-5,TRBD1,CASSETGADNQPQHF,TGTGCCAGCAGTGAAACAGGGGCAGACAATCAGCCCCAGCATTTT
-,TRBV10-3,TRBJ1-2,-,CAISPDIYGYTF,TGTGCCATCAGCCCTGACATCTATGGCTACACCTTC
-,TRBV6-5,TRBJ1-5,TRBD1,CASSYSRQGNQPQHF,TGTGCCAGCAGTTACTCAAGACAGGGGAATCAGCCCCAGCATTTT
-,TRBV15,TRBJ2-1,TRBD1,CATSRTGTVFRHEQFF,TGTGCCACCAGCAGAACAGGGACAGTCTTCCGTCATGAGCAGTTCTTC
once,TRBV28,TRBJ1-6,-,CASSLWRQTHSPLHF,TGTGCCAGCAGTTTATGGAGGCAGACCCATTCACCCCTCCACTTT
once,TRBV3-1/TRBV3-2,TRBJ1-2,-,CASAQKVNYGYTF,TGTGCCAGCGCACAGAAAGTTAACTATGGCTACACCTTC
-,TRBV24-1,TRBJ2-1,-,CATSHRVFSEQFF,TGTGCCACCAGTCACAGGGTTTTTAGTGAGCAGTTCTTC
-,TRBV19,TRBJ1-2,TRBD1,CASSARGPSDYRDYGYTF,TGTGCCAGTAGTGCCAGGGGGCCATCCGACTATCGTGACTATGGCTACACCTTC
-,TRBV5-6,TRBJ1-4,-,CASSLGGGKEKLFF,TGTGCCAGCAGCTTGGGCGGGGGCAAAGAAAAACTGTTTTTT
-,TRBV11-2,TRBJ2-7,-,CASSLPGVSHYEQYF,TGTGCCAGCAGCTTACCAGGGGTAAGCCACTACGAGCAGTACTTC
-,TRBV14,TRBJ2-5,-,CASSQAPPNRVGETQYF,TGTGCCAGCAGCCAAGCTCCACCAAACAGGGTAGGGGAGACCCAGTACTTC
-,TRBV27,TRBJ1-2,TRBD1,CASRPGGDAYGYTF,TGTGCCAGCAGACCAGGGGGCGACGCGTATGGCTACACCTTC
-,TRBV18,TRBJ1-6,-,CASSPREGRNSPLHF,TGTGCCAGCTCACCGCGAGAAGGGAGGAATTCACCCCTCCACTTT
-,TRBV7-9,TRBJ1-4,TRBD1,CASSLATGGDEKLFF,TGTGCCAGCAGCTTAGCAACAGGGGGCGATGAAAAACTGTTTTTT
-,TRBV24-1,TRBJ1-2,-,CATSERTSVVGYTF,TGTGCCACCAGTGAAAGGACTTCGGTTGTTGGCTACACCTTC